One and the same sample provided the 7 T cell receptor beta chains below, sequenced in a study of blood T cell repertoires in COVID-19. Sequencing was performed with immunoSEQ multiplex PCR; in TCRdb, only in-frame clones are kept and a portion is missing. Of about 230,000 clones detected, 85% to 90% appear once; the ten largest clones hold roughly 15%. Input material: PBMCs or T cells enriched from blood (not recorded which). These receptors were collected from a man between 18 and 35 years old who had recovered from COVID-19.

The chain uses TRBV10-2 and TRBJ2-7; D perhaps matches TRBD1 (6 bases). This CDR3 contains 13 residues. Between the trimmed V and J ends, which lost 6 bases and 2 bases, there was a span of 11 bases. Looked up from germline, CDR1 is WSHSY and CDR2 is SAAADI. The CDR3 is CASRRGRPYEQYF. The DNA for the CDR3 is TGCGCCAGCAGGAGGGGGAGACCCTACGAGCAGTACTTC.

The gene calls are TRBV9 and TRBJ2-4, with a possible D match to TRBD2 (5 bases). CDR1 is SGDLS, CDR2 YYNGEE, per germline. V was shortened by 0 bases and J by 0 bases, with 10 bases between the two germline ends. This CDR3 region has 16 residues. Here the CDR3 reads CASSVDAGLAKNIQYF. CDR3 in DNA: TGTGCCAGCAGCGTAGATGCAGGACTAGCCAAAAACATTCAGTACTTC.

The chain combines TRBV10-3 with TRBJ1-1; possible D gene TRBD1, 6 bases. Trimming removed 4 bases at V and 0 bases at J, with 12 bases between. The CDR3 spans 15 residues. Per the germline V gene, CDR1 is ENHRY and CDR2 is SYGVKD. The CDR3 protein is CAISVLQGMNTEAFF. The CDR3 DNA reads as TGTGCCATCAGTGTCCTTCAGGGGATGAACACTGAAGCTTTCTTT.

This rearrangement joins TRBV30 to TRBJ2-3, with 8 bases aligning to TRBD2. The ends lost 0 bases at V and 3 bases at J; junction bases unmatched: 8. This CDR3 comprises 16 residues. Looked up from germline, CDR1 is GTSNPN and CDR2 is SVGIG (reference sequence). Here the CDR3 reads CAWSVGAGGLTDTQYF. CDR3 nucleotide sequence: TGTGCCTGGAGTGTTGGGGCGGGAGGATTGACAGATACGCAGTATTTT.

The V call is TRBV7-6, the J call TRBJ2-1; 12 bases align to TRBD2. The CDR3 has 16 residues. V lost 5 bases and J lost 3; bases outside the gene matches: 5. Germline-derived CDR1 and CDR2 are SGHVS and FNYEAQ. The CDR3 is CASSSTSGGLYNEQFF. In nucleotides, the CDR3 is TGTGCCAGCAGCAGTACTAGCGGGGGGCTCTACAATGAGCAGTTCTTC.

The J gene is TRBJ2-7, the V gene TRBV24-1; 7 nucleotides agree with TRBD2. CDR1 is KGHDR, CDR2 SFDVKD, per germline. The junction had 4 bases not matched to a gene; V was cut back by 4 bases and J by 5 bases. This CDR3 has 13 amino acids. DNA for the CDR3: TGTGCCACCAGTGAGGCAGGGAGGGACGAGCAGTACTTC. Its protein is CATSEAGRDEQYF.

The CDR3 nucleotides are TGTGCCAGCAGCGTAGTCGTGGAGACCCAGTACTTC. It is translated as CASSVVVETQYF. The chain employs TRBV5-8 and TRBJ2-5; D ambiguous. CDR1 SGHTS and CDR2 YDEGEE come from the germline V gene. The CDR3 extends over 12 amino acids. Trimming removed 4 bases at V and 5 bases at J, with 9 bases between.